Presented here are 2 T cell receptor beta chains from one specimen sequenced in a study of regulatory T cells in long-lasting Graves disease. The sample's time point: newly diagnosed GD, antithyroid drugs for less than 3 months. Researchers made the TCR library from RNA that was extracted from PBMCs. Both iRepertoire HTBI primers and Arm-PCR of CDR3 regions were used to build the TCR beta libraries. Each CDR3 protein is one row after TCRdb ran MiXCR on the multiplex PCR reads. The sample holds 200,000 to 250,000 distinct CDR3 sequences; about 17% are singletons and the top ten take approximately 20%. The source was peripheral blood mononuclear cells (PBMCs), collected at new diagnosis, from a patient treated with antithyroid drugs. These receptors all stem from a female donor with Graves disease.

On this clonotype itself: A much larger clone is a single base away; this may be a read error. The V call is TRBV3-1, the J call TRBJ2-1; 9 bases fit TRBD1. Germline CDR1 LGHDT, CDR2 YNNKEL (reference sequence). With 1 base clipped from V and 10 bases from J, the junction kept 5 bases outside the gene matches. The CDR3 is made up of 14 amino acids. CDR3 loop: CASSQGTGVAEQFF. CDR3 coding DNA: TGTGCCAGCAGCCAAGGGACAGGGGTAGCCGAGCAGTTCTTC.

The genes are TRBV9 and TRBJ1-1; the D gene is possibly TRBD1 (5 bases). The germline V and J ends were trimmed by 4 bases and 0 bases, with 19 bases remaining between them. This CDR3 contains 17 residues. CDR1 and CDR2 (germline): SGDLS, YYNGEE. DNA of the CDR3: TGTGCCAGCAGCCCGCGGGGGGGTTACCTCATGAACACTGAAGCTTTCTTT. It specifies CASSPRGGYLMNTEAFF.